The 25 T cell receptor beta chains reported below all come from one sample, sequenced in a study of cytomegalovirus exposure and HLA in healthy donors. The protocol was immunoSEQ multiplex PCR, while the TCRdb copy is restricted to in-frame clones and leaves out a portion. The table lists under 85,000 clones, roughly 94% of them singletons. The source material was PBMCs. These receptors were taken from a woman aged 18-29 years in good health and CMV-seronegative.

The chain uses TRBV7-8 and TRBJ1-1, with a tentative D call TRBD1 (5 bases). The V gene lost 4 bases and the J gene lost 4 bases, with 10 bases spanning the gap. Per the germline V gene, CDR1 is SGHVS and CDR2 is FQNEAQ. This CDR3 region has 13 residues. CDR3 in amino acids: CASSSIQGTEAFF. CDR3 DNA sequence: TGTGCCAGCAGCTCCATCCAGGGCACTGAAGCTTTCTTT.

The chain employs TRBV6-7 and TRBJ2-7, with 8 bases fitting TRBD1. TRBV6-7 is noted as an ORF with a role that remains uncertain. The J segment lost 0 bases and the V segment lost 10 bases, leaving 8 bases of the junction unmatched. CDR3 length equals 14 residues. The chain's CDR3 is CAIRQGYLSYEQYF. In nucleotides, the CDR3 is TGTGCCATCCGACAGGGGTATCTCTCCTACGAGCAGTACTTC.

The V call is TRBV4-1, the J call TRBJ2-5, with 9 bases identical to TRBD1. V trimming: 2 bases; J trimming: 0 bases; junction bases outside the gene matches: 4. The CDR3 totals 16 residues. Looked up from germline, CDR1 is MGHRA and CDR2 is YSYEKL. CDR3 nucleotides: TGCGCCAGCAGCCAAAAGGGACAGGGCTACCAAGAGACCCAGTACTTC. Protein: CASSQKGQGYQETQYF.

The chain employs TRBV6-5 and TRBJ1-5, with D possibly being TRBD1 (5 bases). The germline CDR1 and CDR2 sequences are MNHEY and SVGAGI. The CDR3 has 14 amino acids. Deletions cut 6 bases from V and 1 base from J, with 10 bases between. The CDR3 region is CASSLGGSNQPQHF. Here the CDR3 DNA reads TGTGCCAGCAGCCTGGGGGGGAGCAATCAGCCCCAGCATTTT.

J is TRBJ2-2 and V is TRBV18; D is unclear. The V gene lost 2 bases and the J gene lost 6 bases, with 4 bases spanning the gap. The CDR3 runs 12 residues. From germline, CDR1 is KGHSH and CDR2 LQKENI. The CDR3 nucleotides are TGTGCCAGCTCACCATATGCCGGGGAGCTGTTTTTT. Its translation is CASSPYAGELFF.

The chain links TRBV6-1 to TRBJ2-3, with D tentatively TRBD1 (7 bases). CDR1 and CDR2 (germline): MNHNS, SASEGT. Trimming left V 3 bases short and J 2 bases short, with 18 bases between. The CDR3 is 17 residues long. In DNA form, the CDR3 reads TGTGCCAGCAGTGATGGGTCCGGAGGGGGCCCCACAGATACGCAGTATTTT. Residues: CASSDGSGGGPTDTQYF.

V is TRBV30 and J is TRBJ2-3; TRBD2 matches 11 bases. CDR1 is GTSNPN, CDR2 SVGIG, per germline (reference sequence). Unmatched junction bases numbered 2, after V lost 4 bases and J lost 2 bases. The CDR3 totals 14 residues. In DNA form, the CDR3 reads TGTGCCTGGACGACTAGCGGGATCACAGATACGCAGTATTTT. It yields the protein CAWTTSGITDTQYF.

CDR3 sequence reads: CASSFAGASYEQYF. As DNA, the CDR3 is TGCGCCAGCAGCTTTGCGGGAGCCTCCTACGAGCAGTACTTC. The chain couples TRBV4-1 to TRBJ2-7; TRBD2 agrees at 7 bases. The length of the CDR3 is 14 residues. The junction had 4 bases not matched to a gene; V was cut back by 5 bases and J by 0 bases. Germline loops: CDR1 MGHRA, CDR2 YSYEKL.

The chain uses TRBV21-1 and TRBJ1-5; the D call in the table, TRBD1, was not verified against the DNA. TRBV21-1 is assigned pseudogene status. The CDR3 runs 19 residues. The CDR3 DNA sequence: TGTGCCAGCAGCGAACCCCGGGACAGCCGTAAACAGTCAAATCAGCCCCAGCATTTT. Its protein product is CASSEPRDSRKQSNQPQHF.

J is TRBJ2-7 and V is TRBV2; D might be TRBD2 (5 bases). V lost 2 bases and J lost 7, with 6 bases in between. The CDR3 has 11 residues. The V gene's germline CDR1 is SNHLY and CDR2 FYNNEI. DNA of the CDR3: TGTGCCAGCAGTGAATCGGGAGAGCAGTACTTC. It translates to CASSESGEQYF.

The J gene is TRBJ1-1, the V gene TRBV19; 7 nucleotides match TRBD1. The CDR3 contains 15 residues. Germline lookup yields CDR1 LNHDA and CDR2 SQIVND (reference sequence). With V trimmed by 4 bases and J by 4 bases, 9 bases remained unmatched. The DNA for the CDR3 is TGTGCCAGTAGTACCGCGACAGGGCAGGGCACTGAAGCTTTCTTT. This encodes CASSTATGQGTEAFF.

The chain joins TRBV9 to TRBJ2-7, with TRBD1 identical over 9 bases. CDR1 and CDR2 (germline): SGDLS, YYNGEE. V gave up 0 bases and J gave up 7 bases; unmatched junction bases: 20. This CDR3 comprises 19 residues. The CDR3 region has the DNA TGTGCCAGCAGCGTAGGGGGTGGGGGACAGGGTCCTCTACCGAGAGAGCAGTACTTC. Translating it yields CASSVGGGGQGPLPREQYF.

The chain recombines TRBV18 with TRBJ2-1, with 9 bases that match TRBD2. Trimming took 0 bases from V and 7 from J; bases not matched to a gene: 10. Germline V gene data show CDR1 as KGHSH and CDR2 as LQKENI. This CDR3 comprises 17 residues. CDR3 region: CASSPPGGRAGRNEQFF. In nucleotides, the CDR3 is TGTGCCAGCTCACCACCAGGCGGGAGGGCAGGTAGGAATGAGCAGTTCTTC. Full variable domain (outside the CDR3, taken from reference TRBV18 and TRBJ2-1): NAGVMQNPRHLVRRRGQEARLRCSPMKGHSHVYWYRQLPEEGLKFMVYLQKENIIDESGMPKERFSAEFPKEGPSILRIQQVVRGDSAAYFCASSPPGGRAGRNEQFFGPGTRLTVL.

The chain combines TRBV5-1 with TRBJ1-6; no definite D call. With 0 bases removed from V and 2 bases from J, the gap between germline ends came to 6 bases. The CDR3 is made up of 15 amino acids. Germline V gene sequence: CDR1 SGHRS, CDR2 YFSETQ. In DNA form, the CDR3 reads TGCGCCAGCAGCTTGGACATCGCCTATAATTCACCCCTCCACTTT. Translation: CASSLDIAYNSPLHF.

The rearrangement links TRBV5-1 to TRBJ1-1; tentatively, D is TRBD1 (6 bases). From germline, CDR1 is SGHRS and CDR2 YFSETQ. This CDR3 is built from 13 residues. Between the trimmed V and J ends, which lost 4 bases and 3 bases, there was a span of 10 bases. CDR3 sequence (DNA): TGCGCCAGCAGCCCAGGACAGTACACTGAAGCTTTCTTT. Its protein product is CASSPGQYTEAFF.

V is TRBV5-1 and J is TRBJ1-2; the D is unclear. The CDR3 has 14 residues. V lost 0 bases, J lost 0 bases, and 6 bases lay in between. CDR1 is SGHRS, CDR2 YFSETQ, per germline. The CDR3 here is CASSLAVTNYGYTF. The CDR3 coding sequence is TGCGCCAGCAGCTTGGCGGTAACTAACTATGGCTACACCTTC.

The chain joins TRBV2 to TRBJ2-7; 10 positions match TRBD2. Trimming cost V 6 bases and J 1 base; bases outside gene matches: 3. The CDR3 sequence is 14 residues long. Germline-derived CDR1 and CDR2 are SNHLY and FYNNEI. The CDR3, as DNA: TGTGCCAGCAGGGTAGCGGGAGGTTCCTACGAGCAGTACTTC. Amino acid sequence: CASRVAGGSYEQYF.

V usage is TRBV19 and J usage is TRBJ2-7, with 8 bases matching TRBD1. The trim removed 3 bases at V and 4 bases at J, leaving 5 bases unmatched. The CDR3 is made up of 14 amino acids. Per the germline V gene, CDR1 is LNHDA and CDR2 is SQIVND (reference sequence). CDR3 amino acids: CASSMAGGNYEQYF. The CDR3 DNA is TGTGCCAGTAGTATGGCAGGGGGCAATTACGAGCAGTACTTC.

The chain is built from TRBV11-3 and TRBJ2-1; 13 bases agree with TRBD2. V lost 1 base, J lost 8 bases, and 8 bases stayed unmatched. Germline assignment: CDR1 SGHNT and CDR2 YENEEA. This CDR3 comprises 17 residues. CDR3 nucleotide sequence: TGTGCCAGCAGCTTAGCGACCCGGACTAGCGGGAGCTATGAGCAGTTCTTC. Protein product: CASSLATRTSGSYEQFF.

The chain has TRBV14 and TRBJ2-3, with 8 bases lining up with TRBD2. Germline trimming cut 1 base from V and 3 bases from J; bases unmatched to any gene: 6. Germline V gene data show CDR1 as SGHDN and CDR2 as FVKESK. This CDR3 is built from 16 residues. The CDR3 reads CASSQVSGGVTDTQYF. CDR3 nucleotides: TGTGCCAGCAGCCAAGTCAGCGGGGGAGTGACAGATACGCAGTATTTT.

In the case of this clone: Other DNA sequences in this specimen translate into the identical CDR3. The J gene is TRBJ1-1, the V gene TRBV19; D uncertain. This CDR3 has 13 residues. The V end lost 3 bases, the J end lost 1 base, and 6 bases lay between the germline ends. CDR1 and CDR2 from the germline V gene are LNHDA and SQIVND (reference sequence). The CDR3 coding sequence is TGTGCCAGTAGTATTGGCCGGAACACTGAAGCTTTCTTT. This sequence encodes CASSIGRNTEAFF.

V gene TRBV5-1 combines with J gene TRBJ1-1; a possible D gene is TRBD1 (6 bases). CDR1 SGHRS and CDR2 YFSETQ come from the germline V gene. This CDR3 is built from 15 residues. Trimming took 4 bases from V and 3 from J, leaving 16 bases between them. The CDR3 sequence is CASSETTGYYTEAFF. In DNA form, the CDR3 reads TGCGCCAGCAGCGAGACAACAGGGTATTACACTGAAGCTTTCTTT.

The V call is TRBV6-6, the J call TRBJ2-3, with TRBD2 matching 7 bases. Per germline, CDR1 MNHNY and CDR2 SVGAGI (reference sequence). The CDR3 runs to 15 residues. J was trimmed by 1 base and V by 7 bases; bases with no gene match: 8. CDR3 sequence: CASTDSGRRTDTQYF. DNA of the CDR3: TGTGCCAGCACCGATAGCGGGCGCCGCACAGATACGCAGTATTTT.

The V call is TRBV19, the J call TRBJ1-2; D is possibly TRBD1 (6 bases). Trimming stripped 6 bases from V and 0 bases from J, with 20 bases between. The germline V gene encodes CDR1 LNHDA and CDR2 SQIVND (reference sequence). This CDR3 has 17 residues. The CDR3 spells CASSPVGEQGANYGYTF. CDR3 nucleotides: TGTGCCAGTAGCCCAGTTGGGGAACAGGGAGCTAACTATGGCTACACCTTC.

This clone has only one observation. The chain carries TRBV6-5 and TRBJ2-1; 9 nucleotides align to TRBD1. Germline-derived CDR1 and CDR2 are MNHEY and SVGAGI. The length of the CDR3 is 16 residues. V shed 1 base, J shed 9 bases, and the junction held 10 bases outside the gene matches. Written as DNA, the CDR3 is TGTGCCAGCAGTTACTTGCCGGGACAGGGAGAGGGTGAGCAGTTCTTC. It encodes CASSYLPGQGEGEQFF.